A single sample gave rise to the 30 T cell receptor beta chains below, sequenced in a study of cytomegalovirus exposure and HLA in healthy donors. This PCR relied on a set of 60 Vbeta primers and 13 Jbeta primers. TCRdb's copy holds only in-frame clones and misses some; the assay was immunoSEQ multiplex PCR. Found here are roughly 93,000 clones, around 80% of them singletons; the top ten hold around 6.7%. Sequencing was performed on PBMCs. The origin of the receptors is a man aged 25 to 40 in good health and CMV-seronegative.

The rearrangement joins TRBV5-1 to TRBJ2-3; 12 positions agree with TRBD2. The V gene end was trimmed by 4 bases and the J gene end by 4 bases; junction bases not matched to a gene: 4. The germline V gene encodes CDR1 SGHRS and CDR2 YFSETQ. The CDR3 runs 15 residues. CDR3 DNA sequence: TGCGCCAGCAGCCCACTAGCGGGGGGAGCAGATACGCAGTATTTT. The encoded protein is CASSPLAGGADTQYF.

For the CDR3, the DNA is TGTGCCAGCAGCGTACGACCGACGAGAGAGGACGAGCAGTACTTC. Its translation: CASSVRPTREDEQYF. The rearrangement joins TRBV9 to TRBJ2-7, with D unresolved. Germline CDR1 reads SGDLS; CDR2 reads YYNGEE. The CDR3 spans 15 residues. Trimming stripped 1 base from V and 5 bases from J, with 16 bases between.

J is TRBJ1-5 and V is TRBV5-8; D ambiguous. V lost 4 bases, J lost 5 bases, and 10 bases lay in between. Germline CDR1 and CDR2: SGHTS and YDEGEE. The CDR3 extends over 13 amino acids. CDR3 DNA sequence: TGTGCCAGCAGCCCCGACTGGGATCAGCCCCAGCATTTT. Amino acids: CASSPDWDQPQHF.

The rearrangement uses TRBV4-3 and TRBJ2-1, with D perhaps matching TRBD2 (5 bases). This CDR3 is built from 17 residues. V gave up 2 bases and J gave up 1 base, with 15 bases separating them. Germline V lookup: CDR1 LGHNA, CDR2 YSLEER. Here the CDR3 reads CASSQFPGIPSYNEQFF. CDR3 nucleotide sequence: TGCGCCAGCAGCCAATTCCCCGGGATCCCATCCTACAATGAGCAGTTCTTC.

This chain links TRBV18 with TRBJ2-5; D gene ambiguous. V lost 0 bases and J 4 bases, leaving 3 bases between the germline ends. CDR1 and CDR2 from the germline V gene are KGHSH and LQKENI. The CDR3 runs to 12 residues. The CDR3 here is CASSPPGETQYF. The CDR3 region has the DNA TGTGCCAGCTCACCACCCGGAGAGACCCAGTACTTC.

The chain couples TRBV7-2 to TRBJ2-7; 11 nucleotides agree with TRBD2. The ends lost 3 bases at V and 3 bases at J; junction bases unmatched: 7. CDR3 size: 16 residues. The germline V gene encodes CDR1 SGHTA and CDR2 FQGNSA. CDR3: CASSLSLTSGSYEQYF. DNA of the CDR3: TGTGCCAGCAGCTTGTCCCTTACTAGCGGGAGCTACGAGCAGTACTTC. The entire variable domain, with the rest obtained from reference TRBV7-2 and TRBJ2-7, is as follows: GAGVSQSPSNKVTEKGKDVELRCDPISGHTALYWYRQSLGQGLEFLIYFQGNSAPDKSGLPSDRFSAERTGGSVSTLTIQRTQQEDSAVYLCASSLSLTSGSYEQYFGPGTRLTVT.

This chain uses TRBV2 with TRBJ1-3, with D possibly TRBD1 on 6 matching bases. CDR1 is SNHLY, CDR2 FYNNEI, per germline. The CDR3 has 13 amino acids. V lost 6 bases and J lost 2, with 8 bases in between. In DNA, the CDR3 is TGTGCCAGCAGACGGGACACTGGAAACACCATATATTTT. It specifies CASRRDTGNTIYF.

This clone came up a few times. This chain joins TRBV7-3 and TRBJ2-1; D not resolved. The CDR3 runs to 18 residues. CDR1 is SGHTA, CDR2 FQGTGA, per germline. The V end was cut by 4 bases, the J end by 0 bases, with 19 bases between. The CDR3 DNA sequence: TGTGCCAGCAGCTCCAGAAGTTCGGCGGTTAGCTCCTACAATGAGCAGTTCTTC. Translating gives CASSSRSSAVSSYNEQFF.

The rearrangement joins TRBV4-3 to TRBJ2-7; the D gene is possibly TRBD2 (7 bases). The CDR3 extends over 16 amino acids. The V gene's germline CDR1 is LGHNA and CDR2 YSLEER. V was pared by 2 bases and J by 3 bases, with 17 bases between. Here the CDR3 reads CASSQSTGGYYYEQYF. DNA of the CDR3: TGCGCCAGCAGCCAAAGTACGGGGGGCTACTACTACGAGCAGTACTTC.

The chain recombines TRBV5-4 with TRBJ2-2; 8 nucleotides agree with TRBD2. This CDR3 region has 16 residues. The V gene end was trimmed by 0 bases and the J gene end by 5 bases; junction bases not matched to a gene: 6. Germline V gene data show CDR1 as SGHNT and CDR2 as YYREEE (reference sequence). This CDR3 reads CASSLVPGGPTGELFF. CDR3 bases: TGTGCCAGCAGCTTGGTTCCGGGAGGGCCTACCGGGGAGCTGTTTTTT.

The J gene is TRBJ2-7, the V gene TRBV2; D might be TRBD2 (5 bases). Trimming stripped 0 bases from V and 5 bases from J, with 14 bases between. Germline CDR1 SNHLY, CDR2 FYNNEI. This CDR3 has 15 amino acids. The CDR3: CASSEAHRGSDEQYF. The CDR3 DNA follows: TGTGCCAGCAGTGAAGCGCATAGAGGGAGCGACGAGCAGTACTTC.

V is TRBV19 and J is TRBJ1-5, with D possibly TRBD1 on 5 matching bases. Germline V CDR1 and CDR2: LNHDA, SQIVND (reference sequence). The ends were cut back, 1 base at V and 3 bases at J, with 10 bases in the middle. The CDR3 contains 15 residues. The CDR3 loop is CASSIGGGNNQPQHF. CDR3 nucleotide sequence: TGTGCCAGTAGTATAGGGGGCGGGAACAATCAGCCCCAGCATTTT. The full variable domain, rest sourced from reference TRBV19 and TRBJ1-5, is DGGITQSPKYLFRKEGQNVTLSCEQNLNHDAMYWYRQDPGQGLRLIYYSQIVNDFQKGDIAEGYSVSREKKESFPLTVTSAQKNPTAFYLCASSIGGGNNQPQHFGDGTRLSIL.

This clone was detected only once. J is TRBJ2-7 and V is TRBV5-1; the D gene is possibly TRBD1 (6 bases). The CDR3 has 14 amino acids. The germline gives CDR1 SGHRS, CDR2 YFSETQ. Trimming took off 0 bases at V and 5 bases at J, with 12 bases between the two ends. The CDR3 region has the DNA TGCGCCAGCAGCTTGGACAGGGAAGGGAACGAGCAGTACTTC. This sequence encodes CASSLDREGNEQYF.

The chain has TRBV21-1 and TRBJ2-7; the listed D gene, TRBD2, was not tested against the DNA. TRBV21-1 is given as a pseudogene. CDR3 length equals 15 residues. The chain's CDR3 is CAGWKRTSGRYEQYF. DNA for the CDR3: TGTGCCGGCTGGAAAAGGACTAGCGGGAGATACGAGCAGTACTTC.

The chain recombines TRBV4-2 with TRBJ1-1, with D maybe TRBD1 (5 bases). The CDR3 is 15 amino acids. V lost 5 bases, J lost 5 bases, and 18 bases lay in between. The germline V gene has CDR1 LGHNA and CDR2 YNFKEQ. The CDR3 loop is CASSFHGSGGTEAFF. The CDR3 DNA reads TGTGCCAGCAGCTTCCACGGGTCGGGGGGAACTGAAGCTTTCTTT.

The chain has TRBV28 and TRBJ1-3; D is ambiguous. The germline V gene has CDR1 MDHEN and CDR2 SYDVKM. V lost 3 bases and J 0 bases, leaving 6 bases between the germline ends. The CDR3 is 14 amino acids. DNA for the CDR3: TGTGCCAGCAGTTTTGCAGTCTCTGGAAACACCATATATTTT. As protein: CASSFAVSGNTIYF.

The chain links TRBV15 to TRBJ1-1; D call uncertain. V lost 0 bases to trimming and J lost 2 bases, with 10 bases between them. The CDR3 extends over 15 amino acids. Germline CDR1 reads LNHNV; CDR2 reads YYDKDF (reference sequence). CDR3 nucleotide sequence: TGTGCCACCAGCAGAGATGGAGCCAGCAACACTGAAGCTTTCTTT. Translating gives CATSRDGASNTEAFF.

The genes are TRBV9 and TRBJ1-2; 8 bases map to TRBD1. Looked up from germline, CDR1 is SGDLS and CDR2 is YYNGEE. Trimming cost V 4 bases and J 3 bases; bases outside gene matches: 5. The CDR3 has 14 amino acids. CDR3 nucleotide sequence: TGTGCCAGCAGCCCCGGACAGGGTGACTATGGCTACACCTTC. Translation: CASSPGQGDYGYTF.

This clone showed up just a few times. Additional DNA sequences in this sample encode the identical CDR3. The chain is built from TRBV6-5 and TRBJ2-7; TRBD1 agrees at 7 bases. Trimming at V came to 5 bases and at J to 2 bases, leaving 6 bases not matched to a gene. In germline, CDR1 is MNHEY, CDR2 SVGAGI. CDR3 length: 14 residues. As DNA, the CDR3 is TGTGCCAGCAGTCCGAGGACAGGCGCCTACGAGCAGTACTTC. The encoded protein is CASSPRTGAYEQYF.

V is TRBV5-6 and J is TRBJ1-1; 9 bases line up with TRBD1. The V and J ends lost 2 bases and 7 bases, in that order; junction bases with no gene match: 9. This CDR3 region has 15 residues. Per germline, CDR1 SGHDT and CDR2 YYEEEE. CDR3 DNA sequence: TGTGCCAGCAGCTTACCCCGGGACAGGGAAATTGAAGCTTTCTTT. Translating it yields CASSLPRDREIEAFF.

This chain links TRBV5-8 with TRBJ2-2; a weak D match, TRBD1 (6 bases). The V end lost 4 bases, the J end lost 1 base, and 11 bases lay between the germline ends. The CDR3 runs 15 residues. CDR1 is SGHTS, CDR2 YDEGEE, per germline. In DNA form, the CDR3 reads TGTGCCAGCAGCCCGGGACACCTGAACACCGGGGAGCTGTTTTTT. It encodes CASSPGHLNTGELFF.

The CDR3 is CASSFLGRAQGPLYEQYF. CDR3 nucleotides: TGTGCCAGCAGCTTCTTGGGCAGGGCCCAGGGGCCACTTTACGAGCAGTACTTC. The chain couples TRBV7-2 to TRBJ2-7, with a possible D match to TRBD1 (6 bases). Per germline, CDR1 SGHTA and CDR2 FQGNSA. The CDR3 is 18 residues long. V was trimmed by 3 bases and J by 4 bases, leaving 25 bases between them.

This clone occurred a few times. The CDR3 reads CASSSGQPYEQYF. The CDR3 DNA sequence: TGTGCCAGCAGCTCTGGACAGCCCTACGAGCAGTACTTC. The V and J genes are TRBV5-6 and TRBJ2-7; possibly TRBD1 for D (6 bases). The CDR3 runs 13 residues. Germline loops: CDR1 SGHDT, CDR2 YYEEEE. The V end was cut by 3 bases, the J end by 2 bases, with 9 bases between.

This rearrangement joins TRBV19 to TRBJ2-2; TRBD1 agrees at 9 bases. V trimming: 6 bases; J trimming: 1 base; junction bases outside the gene matches: 3. The germline gives CDR1 LNHDA, CDR2 SQIVND (reference sequence). The CDR3 runs 15 residues. The CDR3 reads CASSWTGENTGELFF. The CDR3 region has the DNA TGTGCCAGTAGCTGGACAGGGGAGAACACCGGGGAGCTGTTTTTT.

The chain links TRBV11-1 to TRBJ2-1; a possible D gene is TRBD1 (6 bases). Germline CDR1 SGHAT, CDR2 FQDESV (reference sequence). The CDR3 totals 14 residues. The ends were cut back, 7 bases at V and 7 bases at J, with 17 bases in the middle. This chain's CDR3 is CASTEGRRGNEQFF. DNA for the CDR3: TGTGCCAGCACCGAGGGACGCAGGGGAAATGAGCAGTTCTTC.

The V call is TRBV6-6, the J call TRBJ2-1; 13 bases agree with TRBD2. The CDR3 length is 16 residues. After removal of 6 bases from V and 4 bases from J, the junction contained 6 bases not matched to a gene. Germline CDR1 is MNHNY and CDR2 is SVGAGI (reference sequence). CDR3 sequence (DNA): TGTGCCAGCAGCCGCGGGACTAGCGGGAATTACAATGAGCAGTTCTTC. It yields the protein CASSRGTSGNYNEQFF.

The chain has TRBV9 and TRBJ2-1, with 11 bases identical to TRBD2. The J segment lost 5 bases and the V segment lost 4 bases, leaving 8 bases of the junction unmatched. Germline CDR1 reads SGDLS; CDR2 reads YYNGEE. The CDR3 consists of 16 residues. Here the CDR3 reads CASSSGTSGMNNEQFF. DNA for the CDR3: TGTGCCAGCAGCAGTGGGACTAGCGGAATGAACAATGAGCAGTTCTTC. Full variable domain (missing parts from reference TRBV9 and TRBJ2-1): DSGVTQTPKHLITATGQRVTLRCSPRSGDLSVYWYQQSLDQGLQFLIQYYNGEERAKGNILERFSAQQFPDLHSELNLSSLELGDSALYFCASSSGTSGMNNEQFFGPGTRLTVL.

V usage is TRBV5-5 and J usage is TRBJ2-3, with 7 bases aligning to TRBD1. J lost 0 bases, V lost 4 bases, and 2 bases had no gene match. Looked up from germline, CDR1 is SGHKS and CDR2 is YYEKEE (reference sequence). CDR3 length: 14 residues. CDR3 in DNA: TGTGCCAGCAGCAGGGGGCTCAGCACAGATACGCAGTATTTT. Encoded protein: CASSRGLSTDTQYF.

The chain joins TRBV9 to TRBJ2-1, with D tentatively TRBD1 (5 bases). V dropped 3 bases and J dropped 3 bases, with 16 bases sitting between them. There are 16 residues in the CDR3. Germline V CDR1 and CDR2: SGDLS, YYNGEE. The CDR3 sequence: CASSGTRESYYNEQFF. CDR3 DNA: TGTGCCAGCAGCGGTACCAGGGAATCCTACTACAATGAGCAGTTCTTC.

The J gene is TRBJ2-7, the V gene TRBV5-6, with D perhaps TRBD1 (6 bases). This CDR3 comprises 14 residues. Germline V gene data show CDR1 as SGHDT and CDR2 as YYEEEE. Between the trimmed V and J ends, which lost 1 base and 1 base, there was a span of 9 bases. CDR3 nucleotide sequence: TGTGCCAGCAGCTTGTACAGGGCTTCCTACGAGCAGTACTTC. Its translation is CASSLYRASYEQYF.